This T cell receptor (beta chain) derives from a study of shared clonotypes between healthy human individuals. Whole-study results and caveats: Relative to clonotypes present in all four donors, those not shared had lower generation probabilities.

Germline V lookup: CDR1 SQVTM, CDR2 ANQGSEA. This CDR3 contains 12 residues. With 7 bases removed from V and 6 bases from J, the gap between germline ends came to 15 bases. The donor population consisted of healthy HIV-negative adults with no recent acute infections or vaccinations. Genomic DNA (from each subset) was split evenly across several immunoSEQ plates. Method: immunoSEQ multiplex PCR; TCRdb's copy keeps in-frame clones and lacks some. The repertoire has about 1 million clones, roughly 74% of them found once; the top ten carry around 0.47%. A word on this clone: The antigen is undetermined.

Sequencing was performed on memory CD4+ T cells from PBMCs. Subset here: CD45RA-negative fraction. The clonotype comes from a man between 18 and 35 years old in good health. Some clones in this sample may be carry-over from other donors' samples. V is TRBV29-1 and J is TRBJ1-2, with D tentatively TRBD1 (5 bases). The CDR3 DNA follows: TGCAGCGCCGAAACTGGGGGTAATGGCTACACCTTC. It is translated as CSAETGGNGYTF.